This TCR beta chain was retrieved from a study of T cells in localized non-small cell lung cancer. The CDR3 is 15 amino acids. CDR1 LGHNA and CDR2 YSLEER come from the germline V gene. J was trimmed by 0 bases and V by 0 bases; bases with no gene match: 1. Method: immunoSEQ multiplex PCR; TCRdb's copy keeps in-frame clones and lacks some. The sample holds 55,000 or so clones, over 60% seen once. The sequence came from a woman aged 35 to 70 with stage II lung adenocarcinoma. The chain uses TRBV4-3 and TRBJ2-7, with TRBD1 matching over 8 bases. The material was PBMCs, obtained before any cancer treatment. The CDR3 reads CASSQETGGSYEQYF. The CDR3 nucleotides are TGCGCCAGCAGCCAAGAAACAGGGGGCTCCTACGAGCAGTACTTC.